This T cell receptor beta chain appears in the sequencing data of a study of shared clonotypes between healthy human individuals. Across the whole study: CD4 naive and CD4 memory each took three plates per donor, while CD8 naive took two and CD8 memory one.

Findings and caveats of the study: Four donors had approximately 4.6% of their naive CD4 clonotypes in common. Depth of sequencing was expected to influence donor clonotype sharing.

Note on this clone: Its antigen is unidentified.

This table comes from immunoSEQ multiplex PCR, and its TCRdb copy is limited to in-frame clones, with some not included. The data show approximately 720,000 clones, more than 70% seen once. The germline V and J ends were trimmed by 1 base and 1 base, with 10 bases remaining between them. From germline, CDR1 is SGHAT and CDR2 FQNNGV. CDR3 length: 16 residues. Donors comprised healthy HIV-negative adults lacking recent acute infections or vaccinations. V and J are TRBV11-2 and TRBJ2-2; a possible D gene is TRBD2 (7 bases). This clonotype was sampled from a woman younger than 45 in good health. Sequencing was performed on memory CD4+ T cells sorted from blood. Subset defined: CD45RA-negative fraction. As DNA, the CDR3 is TGTGCCAGCAGCTTAGGGCGGGGGCTGAACACCGGGGAGCTGTTTTTT. This codes for CASSLGRGLNTGELFF.